This TCR beta chain was documented in a study of Ad26.COV2.S vaccination and SARS-CoV-2 variants. Study at large: The authors gave Ad26.COV2.S intramuscularly, either once or twice 56 days apart.

The study, taken as a whole, reports: It was vaccine recipients, not placebo recipients, who had the higher spike-specific TCR breadth. Assessments of TCR breadth and depth may have underestimated the total T cell responses.

Described treatment: around 19 received Ad26.COV2.S at low or high dose, single or two shots; 5 received placebo; per-sample allocation not given. The study sampled participants on day 63 after the first vaccine or placebo injection. As for this clone: Its antigen is unidentified.

Sequencing was performed with immunoSEQ multiplex PCR; in TCRdb, only in-frame clones are kept and a portion is missing. The profile shows some 390,000 clones, approximately 91% of them singletons. Germline V lookup: CDR1 MNHNY, CDR2 SVGAGI (reference sequence). The CDR3 spans 13 residues. The V gene lost 5 bases and the J gene lost 2 bases, with 9 bases spanning the gap. The J gene is TRBJ1-2, the V gene TRBV6-6, with D maybe TRBD1 (5 bases). The material was peripheral blood, obtained in a trial of Ad26.COV2.S vaccine versus placebo. The clonotype was recovered from a person aged 18-65 years who received the Ad26.COV2.S COVID-19 vaccine or a placebo. The CDR3 reads CASSNRQNYGYTF. The CDR3 DNA reads TGTGCCAGCAGTAACAGGCAGAACTATGGCTACACCTTC.